This TCR beta chain was sequenced during a study of blood T cell repertoires in COVID-19. The CDR3 is made up of 14 amino acids. CDR1 is LNHDA and CDR2 is SQIVND in the germline V gene (reference sequence). V was clipped by 2 bases and J by 2 bases, with 7 bases between them. Generated by immunoSEQ multiplex PCR, the TCRdb table keeps only in-frame clones and is missing some. The profile covers roughly 200,000 clones, with roughly 80% appearing a single time and around 8% taken by the ten largest. This clone has just a few counts. V usage is TRBV19 and J usage is TRBJ1-5; TRBD1 is a possible D gene (5 bases). The sequenced material came from peripheral blood. The receptor's source is a woman between 55 and 75 years old with COVID-19, enrolled during active disease. The chain's CDR3 is CASSIQGRNQPQHF. The CDR3 region has the DNA TGTGCCAGTAGTATACAGGGCCGCAATCAGCCCCAGCATTTT.